The 24 T cell receptor beta chains below were found in one sample sequenced in a study of T cell clonality in common variable immunodeficiency. TCRdb's table, derived via immunoSEQ multiplex PCR, lists solely in-frame clones and lacks some. This sample comprises 45,000 to 55,000 clones, none seen once only. Sequencing input: peripheral blood mononuclear cells. The receptors stem from a person aged 18 to 75 in good health.

This clone was seen repeatedly, ten times or more. The read gets to within 3 residues of the CDR3 end, and the germline J gene fills in the rest. The chain joins TRBV30 to TRBJ1-6; 8 bases agree with TRBD1. The CDR3 is 14 amino acids. Trimming took 2 bases from V and 10 from J; bases not matched to a gene: 7. CDR1 GTSNPN and CDR2 SVGIG come from the germline V gene (reference sequence). The sequenced part of the CDR3 DNA is TGTGCCTGGAGTAAAGGACAGGGCCACTCACCC. It specifies CAWSKGQGHSP. The full CDR3 protein reads CAWSKGQGHSPLHF.

This clone showed up many times. CDR3 DNA (partial): TGCAGTGCTTTAAGCCGGACAGGGAATGAAAAA. Translated, it gives CSALSRTGNEK. From start to end, the CDR3 is CSALSRTGNEKLFF. The rearrangement joins TRBV20-1 to TRBJ1-4; 8 bases align to TRBD1. The read falls 3 residues short of the CDR3 end, and the missing part is taken from the germline J gene. Germline V gives CDR1 DFQATT, CDR2 SNEGSKA (reference sequence). This CDR3 contains 14 residues. Trimming took 5 bases from V and 5 from J; bases not matched to a gene: 7.

This clone has ten or more counts. The read gets to within 3 residues of the CDR3 end, and the germline J gene fills in the rest. The V gene is TRBV29-1, the J gene TRBJ1-1; TRBD1 matches 9 bases. Losses at the gene ends were 6 bases for V and 7 bases for J; bases not matched to a gene: 9. CDR1 SQVTM and CDR2 ANQGSEA come from the germline V gene. The CDR3 spans 13 residues. The CDR3 loop reads CSVSGQGYSEAFF. The covered CDR3 bases are TGCAGCGTCTCGGGACAGGGATACAGTGAA.

This clone was recorded many times. Read data end 3 residues before the CDR3 end; the end is taken from the germline J gene. This sequence joins TRBV20-1 and TRBJ1-1, with D possibly matching TRBD1 (6 bases). This CDR3 contains 13 residues. Germline V gene data show CDR1 as DFQATT and CDR2 as SNEGSKA (reference sequence). The V and J ends lost 4 bases and 0 bases respectively, with 9 bases between them. CDR3 residues: CSAIDRLNTEAFF. Incomplete CDR3 DNA: TGCAGTGCTATAGACAGGTTGAACACTGAA.

Many counts were recorded for this clone. The CDR3 end is not reached by the read, which stops 3 residues before it; the germline J gene fills it in. The chain couples TRBV20-1 to TRBJ2-7; maybe TRBD1 (5 bases). V dropped 1 base and J dropped 3 bases, with 13 bases sitting between them. Germline CDR1 and CDR2: DFQATT and SNEGSKA (reference sequence). The CDR3 extends over 14 amino acids. The chain's CDR3 is CSARGSDSLYEQYF. CDR3 DNA (partial): TGCAGTGCTAGAGGGTCCGACAGTCTCTACGAG.

In its sample, this clone was seen many times. CDR3 DNA (partial): TGTGCCAGCAGCCGTCTAGCGGCAGATACG. It specifies CASSRLAADT. The full CDR3 is CASSRLAADTQYF. The V call is TRBV7-9, the J call TRBJ2-3, with 7 bases lining up with TRBD2. The CDR3 goes on 3 residues after the read ends, and that part is filled in from the germline J gene. Germline V lookup: CDR1 SEHNR, CDR2 FQNEAQ (reference sequence). The CDR3 loop spans 13 amino acids. V dropped 5 bases and J dropped 4; count of bases not matched to a gene: 3.

Many counts were recorded for this clone. Coverage ceases 3 residues before the CDR3 finishes, and the germline J gene fills in the end. This sequence joins TRBV5-5 and TRBJ2-3, with D unclear. CDR1 and CDR2 (germline): SGHKS, YYEKEE (reference sequence). V was trimmed by 9 bases and J by 2 bases, leaving 13 bases between them. The CDR3 has 13 residues. CDR3 DNA, as far as it was read: TGTGCCACCTCCAAGGGCCCCACAGATACG. It specifies CATSKGPTDT. The whole CDR3 region reads CATSKGPTDTQYF.

Ten or more counts support this clone. Read data end 3 residues before the CDR3 end; the end is taken from the germline J gene. The genes are TRBV20-1 and TRBJ1-4, with unresolved D. This CDR3 region has 15 residues. CDR1 is DFQATT and CDR2 is SNEGSKA in the germline V gene (reference sequence). V lost 2 bases and J 5 bases, leaving 15 bases between the germline ends. CDR3 in amino acids: CSARPMTRLNEKLFF. CDR3 bases read: TGCAGTGCTAGACCTATGACGCGACTCAATGAAAAA.

This clone was seen ten or more times. The read comes to an end 3 residues before the CDR3 does, leaving the germline J gene to fill in the end. The V and J genes are TRBV7-8 and TRBJ2-5; possibly TRBD1 for D (6 bases). Germline loops: CDR1 SGHVS, CDR2 FQNEAQ. This CDR3 is 13 amino acids long. V was pared by 1 base and J by 3 bases, with 6 bases between. The DNA read from the CDR3 is TGTGCCAGCAGCTTAGACAGGGAAGAGACC. Amino acids: CASSLDREET. The whole CDR3 protein is CASSLDREETQYF.

This clone was detected many times. The read gets to within 3 residues of the CDR3 end, and the germline J gene fills in the rest. The chain is built from TRBV7-2 and TRBJ2-4; 10 nucleotides agree with TRBD2. The CDR3 sequence is 13 residues long. Germline loops: CDR1 SGHTA, CDR2 FQGNSA. Trimming at V came to 5 bases and at J to 9 bases, leaving 4 bases not matched to a gene. The DNA read from the CDR3 is TGTGCCAGCAGCATGAGCGGGAGGGGCATT. It encodes CASSMSGRGI. The complete CDR3 protein is CASSMSGRGIQYF.

This clone was detected many times. The read comes to an end 3 residues before the CDR3 does, leaving the germline J gene to fill in the end. This chain joins TRBV5-1 and TRBJ1-1; TRBD1 agrees at 8 bases. This CDR3 is built from 14 residues. V was pared by 4 bases and J by 0 bases, with 2 bases of the junction left unmatched. Per germline, CDR1 SGHRS and CDR2 YFSETQ. The CDR3 bases that were read are TGCGCCAGCAGCAGGGACAGGTTGAACACTGAA. Translating it yields CASSRDRLNTE. The entire CDR3 protein is CASSRDRLNTEAFF.

This clone has at least ten counts. The read stops 3 residues short of the end of the CDR3; the missing end is completed from the germline J gene. The chain has TRBV29-1 and TRBJ1-5, with TRBD1 matching 7 bases. Germline V gene data show CDR1 as SQVTM and CDR2 as ANQGSEA. V shed 0 bases and J 4 bases; nucleotides not matched to a gene: 3. The CDR3 consists of 14 residues. The CDR3 bases that were read are TGCAGCGTTGAAGACCGGGACAGTAATCAGCCC. Translation: CSVEDRDSNQP. The whole CDR3 region reads CSVEDRDSNQPQHF.

This clone was seen repeatedly, ten times or more. The observed sequence ends 3 residues before the CDR3 terminus, with the missing tail filled in from the germline J gene. The J gene is TRBJ1-2, the V gene TRBV20-1; D not certain. The CDR3 totals 11 residues. The germline CDR1 and CDR2 sequences are DFQATT and SNEGSKA (reference sequence). Trimming removed 6 bases from V and 5 bases from J, with 10 bases in between. CDR3 bases read: TGCAGTGCAAGCTTAGGGTATGGC. Translation gives CSASLGYG. The entire CDR3 is CSASLGYGYTF.

This clone came up many times. The missing CDR3 end, 3 residues past where the read stops, is filled in from the germline J gene. The chain employs TRBV7-2 and TRBJ2-7; 8 positions agree with TRBD2. Germline values: CDR1 SGHTA, CDR2 FQGNSA. Trimming at V came to 6 bases and at J to 1 base, leaving 5 bases not matched to a gene. This CDR3 is built from 14 residues. The part of the CDR3 DNA that was read is TGTGCCAGCAGTCCAGCGGGAGAGTCCTACGAG. The encoded protein is CASSPAGESYE. The whole CDR3 region reads CASSPAGESYEQYF.

This clone was recorded at least ten times. The read comes to an end 3 residues before the CDR3 does, leaving the germline J gene to fill in the end. The chain recombines TRBV12-3 or TRBV12-4 with TRBJ2-7, with D possibly matching TRBD2 (5 bases). Trimming stripped 3 bases from V and 1 base from J, with 13 bases between. This CDR3 comprises 15 residues. The part of the CDR3 DNA that was read is TGTGCCAGCAGTTTTACTCTTCGGGGATCCTACGAG. Translated: CASSFTLRGSYE. The entire CDR3 protein is CASSFTLRGSYEQYF.

This clone was recorded at least ten times. Sequencing ends 3 residues short of the CDR3 end; the germline J gene provides the rest. J is TRBJ1-1 and V is TRBV12-3 or TRBV12-4; D possibly corresponds to TRBD1 (6 bases). Trimming removed 6 bases at V and 1 base at J, with 15 bases between. This CDR3 has 15 residues. Partial CDR3 DNA: TGTGCCAGCAGCCTCGGGGACATCAGGAACACTGAA. It yields the protein CASSLGDIRNTE. The whole CDR3 protein is CASSLGDIRNTEAFF.

This clone came up many times. The CDR3 sequence is CASSKTNQETQYF. Partial CDR3 DNA: TGTGCCAGCAGCAAGACTAACCAAGAGACC. This chain joins TRBV14 and TRBJ2-5; TRBD2 is a possible D gene (5 bases). The CDR3 end lies 3 residues beyond the end of the read and is filled in from the germline J gene. CDR1 and CDR2 from the germline V gene are SGHDN and FVKESK. The CDR3 totals 13 residues. V lost 5 bases to trimming and J lost 0 bases, with 7 bases between them.

This clone has a count of ten or more. The observed sequence ends 3 residues before the CDR3 terminus, with the missing tail filled in from the germline J gene. The rearrangement joins TRBV30 to TRBJ1-2, with D possibly TRBD1 on 6 matching bases. The CDR3 is 11 residues long. Deletions cut 5 bases from V and 5 bases from J, with 9 bases between. The germline gives CDR1 GTSNPN, CDR2 SVGIG (reference sequence). Partial CDR3 DNA: TGTGCCTGGGGACAGTTTTATGGC. Protein product: CAWGQFYG. The full CDR3 protein reads CAWGQFYGYTF.

This clone was seen many times. The read halts 3 residues ahead of the CDR3 end, with the missing end drawn from the germline J gene. The chain recombines TRBV3-1 (or the pseudogene TRBV3-2) with TRBJ1-2; 9 nucleotides line up with TRBD1. The CDR3 totals 16 residues. Germline V gene sequence: CDR1 LGHDT, CDR2 YNNKEL (reference sequence). J gave up 4 bases and V 3 bases, and 9 bases lay outside the gene matches. This chain's CDR3 is CASSHVQGAPVYGYTF. The CDR3 bases that were read are TGTGCCAGCAGCCATGTACAGGGGGCGCCGGTCTATGGC.

At least ten counts were recorded for this clone. The read is 3 residues too short to cover the CDR3 end, so that end is filled in from the germline J gene. This chain connects TRBV20-1 to TRBJ1-2; D gene uncertain. CDR3 length: 14 residues. The germline CDR1 and CDR2 sequences are DFQATT and SNEGSKA (reference sequence). Trimming removed 3 bases at V and 4 bases at J, with 15 bases between. The CDR3: CSASSSPWVYGYTF. The sequenced part of the CDR3 DNA is TGCAGTGCTAGTAGCAGCCCCTGGGTCTATGGC.

This clone was picked up many times. The DNA ends 3 residues before the CDR3 does, and the rest of the CDR3 is filled in from the germline J gene. J is TRBJ1-1 and V is TRBV19; a possible D gene is TRBD1 (6 bases). This CDR3 is built from 16 residues. V gave up 7 bases and J gave up 1 base, with 19 bases separating them. Germline V gives CDR1 LNHDA, CDR2 SQIVND (reference sequence). CDR3 bases read: TGTGCCAGTACCCTCACCCACAGGGTTAAGAACACTGAA. Protein sequence: CASTLTHRVKNTE. The whole CDR3 sequence is CASTLTHRVKNTEAFF. The full variable domain, rest sourced from reference TRBV19 and TRBJ1-1, is DGGITQSPKYLFRKEGQNVTLSCEQNLNHDAMYWYRQDPGQGLRLIYYSQIVNDFQKGDIAEGYSVSREKKESFPLTVTSAQKNPTAFYLCASTLTHRVKNTEAFFGQGTRLTVV.

Turning to this clone: The CDR3 end falls 3 residues outside the read, so it is completed with the germline J gene. The chain joins TRBV19 to TRBJ2-7; TRBD2 is a possible D gene (6 bases). The germline V gene has CDR1 LNHDA and CDR2 SQIVND (reference sequence). CDR3 length: 15 residues. With 2 bases removed from V and 1 base from J, the gap between germline ends came to 12 bases. The covered CDR3 bases are TGTGCCAGTAGTATAAGTAGCGGCCAATCCTACGAG. Translating gives CASSISSGQSYE. The entire CDR3 protein is CASSISSGQSYEQYF.

This clone showed up many times. The chain's CDR3 is CASSQDPSPIYEQYF. The sequenced CDR3 bases are TGCGCCAGCAGCCAAGATCCTAGCCCTATCTACGAG. This chain uses TRBV4-1 with TRBJ2-7, with a tentative D call TRBD2 (5 bases). Coverage ceases 3 residues before the CDR3 finishes, and the germline J gene fills in the end. Germline V gene data show CDR1 as MGHRA and CDR2 as YSYEKL. CDR3 size: 15 residues. V lost 0 bases, J lost 3 bases, and 12 bases lay in between.

This clone was seen ten or more times. Coverage ceases 3 residues before the CDR3 finishes, and the germline J gene fills in the end. V usage is TRBV10-3 and J usage is TRBJ2-3; D unclear. V dropped 0 bases and J dropped 3 bases, with 13 bases sitting between them. The CDR3 spans 16 residues. The germline CDR1 and CDR2 sequences are ENHRY and SYGVKD. The covered CDR3 bases are TGTGCCATCAGTGAGTCGAGTACCTCACTTACAGATACG. Its translation: CAISESSTSLTDT. The CDR3 in full is CAISESSTSLTDTQYF.